This T cell receptor (beta chain) was obtained from a study of immune evolution from preneoplasia to lung adenocarcinoma. Study conclusions and caveats: Highest clonality occurred in KRAS-mutant, not EGFR-mutant or double wild-type, nodules.

This clone has more than one count but fewer than ten. Its target is unknown. This CDR3 is built from 13 residues. The V segment lost 5 bases and the J segment 8 bases; nucleotides outside the gene matches: 4. In germline, CDR1 is SGHNT, CDR2 YENEEA. Clones were sequenced by immunoSEQ multiplex PCR, and TCRdb holds only the in-frame ones, with some missing. The data show around 10,000 clones, around four fifths seen once. The chain is built from TRBV11-3 and TRBJ1-2; 11 positions agree with TRBD1. The receptor was isolated from a person aged 70 to 85 with lung adenocarcinoma. The sequenced sample consisted of FFPE minimally invasive lung adenocarcinoma tissue. This CDR3 is CASSAGTGGGYTF. CDR3 coding DNA: TGTGCCAGCAGCGCCGGGACAGGGGGAGGCTACACCTTC.